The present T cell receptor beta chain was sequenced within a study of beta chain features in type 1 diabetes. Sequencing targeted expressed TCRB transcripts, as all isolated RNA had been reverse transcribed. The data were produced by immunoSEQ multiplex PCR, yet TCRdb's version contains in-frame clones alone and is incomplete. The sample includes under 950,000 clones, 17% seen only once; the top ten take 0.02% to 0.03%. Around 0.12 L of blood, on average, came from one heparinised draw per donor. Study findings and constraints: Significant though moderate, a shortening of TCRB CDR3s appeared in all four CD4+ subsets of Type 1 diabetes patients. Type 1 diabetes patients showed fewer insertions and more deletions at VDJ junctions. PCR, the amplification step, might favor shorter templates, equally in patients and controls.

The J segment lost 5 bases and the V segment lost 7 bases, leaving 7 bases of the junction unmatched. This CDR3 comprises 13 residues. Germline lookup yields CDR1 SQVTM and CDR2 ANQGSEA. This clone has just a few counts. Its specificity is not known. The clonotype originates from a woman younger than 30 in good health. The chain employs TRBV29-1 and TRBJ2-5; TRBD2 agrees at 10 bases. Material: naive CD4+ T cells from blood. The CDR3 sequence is CSATRTSGETQYF. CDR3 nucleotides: TGCAGCGCAACCCGGACTAGCGGCGAGACCCAGTACTTC.